The 26 T cell receptor beta chains listed next were all sequenced from one sample in a study of control samples from healthy donors and cancer patients. TCRdb keeps only in-frame clones here, not all; method: immunoSEQ multiplex PCR. The sample holds approximately 90,000 clones, around four fifths seen once. Specimen: blood. Receptors were obtained from a man aged 25-45 years in good health.

This rearrangement joins TRBV18 to TRBJ2-4, with D tentatively TRBD2 (6 bases). Germline V gene data show CDR1 as KGHSH and CDR2 as LQKENI. Trimming shortened V by 3 bases and J by 5 bases, and 8 bases separated the two germline ends. This CDR3 is 13 amino acids long. This CDR3 is CASSPGTQNIQYF. CDR3 sequence (DNA): TGTGCCAGCTCACCGGGGACTCAAAACATTCAGTACTTC.

This sequence joins TRBV2 and TRBJ2-5, with a tentative D call TRBD2 (5 bases). V lost 6 bases, J lost 5 bases, and 16 bases lay in between. CDR3 size: 14 residues. Germline-derived CDR1 and CDR2 are SNHLY and FYNNEI. CDR3 protein: CASSPPGSRETQYF. The CDR3 DNA reads TGTGCCAGCAGCCCCCCGGGATCCCGGGAGACCCAGTACTTC.

This clone was counted a few times. The chain joins TRBV19 to TRBJ1-6; possible D gene TRBD1, 5 bases. In germline, CDR1 is LNHDA, CDR2 SQIVND (reference sequence). This CDR3 is built from 14 residues. The V and J ends lost 5 bases and 10 bases respectively, with 15 bases between them. CDR3 residues: CASSRIGVGSPLHF. The CDR3 DNA follows: TGTGCCAGTAGTCGCATAGGGGTAGGATCACCCCTCCACTTT.

The chain has TRBV7-6 and TRBJ1-1, with 10 bases fitting TRBD1. CDR1 and CDR2 from the germline V gene are SGHVS and FNYEAQ. This CDR3 comprises 15 residues. V was pared by 1 base and J by 7 bases, with 6 bases of the junction left unmatched. The CDR3 protein is CASSLETGDRGEAFF. In DNA, the CDR3 is TGTGCCAGCAGCTTAGAAACGGGGGACAGGGGTGAAGCTTTCTTT.

The chain joins TRBV3-1 (or the pseudogene TRBV3-2) to TRBJ1-2, with a tentative D call TRBD1 (6 bases). CDR3 length equals 13 residues. V was shortened by 3 bases and J by 5 bases, with 10 bases between the two germline ends. Germline CDR1 and CDR2: LGHDT and YNNKEL (reference sequence). The CDR3 DNA sequence: TGTGCCAGCAGCCACGGGACACCTTATGGCTACACCTTC. Residues: CASSHGTPYGYTF.

The chain employs TRBV14 and TRBJ2-2; D ambiguous. The CDR3 is 13 amino acids. V lost 3 bases, J lost 6 bases, and 8 bases lay in between. Looked up from germline, CDR1 is SGHDN and CDR2 is FVKESK. This CDR3 reads CASSQQVAGELFF. CDR3 DNA sequence: TGTGCCAGCAGCCAGCAGGTAGCCGGGGAGCTGTTTTTT. Looking up the rest from reference TRBV14 and TRBJ2-2 gives the full variable domain: EAGVTQFPSHSVIEKGQTVTLRCDPISGHDNLYWYRRVMGKEIKFLLHFVKESKQDESGMPNNRFLAERTGGTYSTLKVQPAELEDSGVYFCASSQQVAGELFFGEGSRLTVL.

This clone was observed a few times. V gene TRBV5-1 combines with J gene TRBJ1-3; TRBD1 is a possible D gene (5 bases). V shed 6 bases and J shed 3 bases, with 16 bases lying between them. The length of the CDR3 is 15 residues. Germline V gene sequence: CDR1 SGHRS, CDR2 YFSETQ. CDR3 in DNA: TGCGCCAGCAACCTCGGTTCGGGGGATGGAAACACCATATATTTT. Protein sequence: CASNLGSGDGNTIYF.

The rearrangement uses TRBV29-1 and TRBJ2-5; weak D call: TRBD1 (5 bases). The CDR3 length is 13 residues. Looked up from germline, CDR1 is SQVTM and CDR2 is ANQGSEA. V lost 3 bases to trimming and J lost 1 base, with 9 bases between them. The CDR3 DNA reads TGCAGCGTTGAGGGGCCCCTCCAAGAGACCCAGTACTTC. This codes for CSVEGPLQETQYF.

This chain connects TRBV7-6 to TRBJ2-5; D gene unclear. Germline V gene lookup returns CDR1 SGHVS and CDR2 FNYEAQ. Trimming shortened V by 5 bases and J by 0 bases, and 13 bases separated the two germline ends. The CDR3 runs to 15 residues. The CDR3 spells CASSAKASNQETQYF. CDR3 sequence (DNA): TGTGCCAGCAGCGCGAAGGCAAGTAACCAAGAGACCCAGTACTTC.

The chain employs TRBV20-1 and TRBJ1-5; TRBD1 might be the D (5 bases). Germline V gene data show CDR1 as DFQATT and CDR2 as SNEGSKA (reference sequence). The CDR3 consists of 18 residues. V lost 3 bases to trimming and J lost 0 bases, with 21 bases between them. The CDR3 DNA reads TGCAGTGCTAGTAAAAGGCTGGGGGACGTATATAGCAATCAGCCCCAGCATTTT. Encoded protein: CSASKRLGDVYSNQPQHF.

The chain employs TRBV28 and TRBJ2-1; 10 bases agree with TRBD2. The V gene's germline CDR1 is MDHEN and CDR2 SYDVKM. This CDR3 is 12 amino acids long. V shed 9 bases and J 4 bases; nucleotides not matched to a gene: 0. Here the CDR3 DNA reads TGTGCCAGTAGCGGGGGGTACAATGAGCAGTTCTTC. Protein product: CASSGGYNEQFF.

This clone was seen only once. This chain connects TRBV5-1 to TRBJ2-1; 12 nucleotides match TRBD2. Trimming cost V 1 base and J 6 bases; bases outside gene matches: 8. There are 17 residues in the CDR3. Germline CDR1 SGHRS, CDR2 YFSETQ. This chain's CDR3 is CASSLLTSGGLSNEQFF. The DNA for the CDR3 is TGCGCCAGCAGCTTGTTGACTAGCGGGGGCCTAAGCAATGAGCAGTTCTTC. The variable domain in full, completed from reference TRBV5-1 and TRBJ2-1, reads KAGVTQTPRYLIKTRGQQVTLSCSPISGHRSVSWYQQTPGQGLQFLFEYFSETQRNKGNFPGRFSGRQFSNSRSEMNVSTLELGDSALYLCASSLLTSGGLSNEQFFGPGTRLTVL.

This chain links TRBV19 with TRBJ2-6, with D unresolved. V was clipped by 5 bases and J by 1 base, with 15 bases between them. Germline V gene data show CDR1 as LNHDA and CDR2 as SQIVND (reference sequence). The CDR3 extends over 17 amino acids. CDR3 protein: CASSSAIAASGANVLTF. CDR3 DNA: TGTGCCAGTAGTTCCGCCATCGCGGCGTCTGGGGCCAACGTCCTGACTTTC.

This rearrangement joins TRBV30 to TRBJ1-1, with D possibly matching TRBD1 (5 bases). The length of the CDR3 is 13 residues. V lost 1 base, J lost 4 bases, and 10 bases lay in between. Germline CDR1 GTSNPN, CDR2 SVGIG (reference sequence). The CDR3 bases are TGTGCCTGGAGTGCAGCGGGGGGCACTGAAGCTTTCTTT. Its translation is CAWSAAGGTEAFF.

The rearrangement links TRBV30 to TRBJ2-2; 10 bases are shared with TRBD1. Germline values: CDR1 GTSNPN, CDR2 SVGIG (reference sequence). V lost 7 bases to trimming and J lost 7 bases; unmatched junction nucleotides: 6. CDR3 length equals 13 residues. The CDR3 sequence: CALDRGSDGELFF. CDR3 sequence (DNA): TGTGCCTTGGACAGGGGGTCGGACGGGGAGCTGTTTTTT.

V and J are TRBV9 and TRBJ1-1; D possibly corresponds to TRBD1 (6 bases). Trimming removed 5 bases at V and 0 bases at J, with 11 bases between. This CDR3 is 14 amino acids long. Germline-derived CDR1 and CDR2 are SGDLS and YYNGEE. DNA for the CDR3: TGTGCCAGCAGTGTACAGGGCATGAACACTGAAGCTTTCTTT. It is translated as CASSVQGMNTEAFF.

The CDR3 reads CASSQLATGINSPLHF. CDR3 in DNA: TGCGCCAGCAGCCAACTCGCGACAGGAATAAATTCACCCCTCCACTTT. This sequence joins TRBV4-1 and TRBJ1-6, with a possible D match to TRBD1 (6 bases). The CDR3 consists of 16 residues. The V gene's germline CDR1 is MGHRA and CDR2 YSYEKL. The V end was cut by 2 bases, the J end by 7 bases, with 15 bases between.

The CDR3 loop is CASSPGQGAYYGYTF. The CDR3, as DNA: TGCGCCAGCAGCCCGGGACAGGGGGCTTACTATGGCTACACCTTC. The genes are TRBV5-1 and TRBJ1-2; TRBD1 aligns across 12 bases. The CDR3 length is 15 residues. Per the germline V gene, CDR1 is SGHRS and CDR2 is YFSETQ. V shed 4 bases and J 3 bases; nucleotides not matched to a gene: 4.

The rearrangement uses TRBV2 and TRBJ2-3; TRBD1 is a possible D gene (5 bases). V was shortened by 0 bases and J by 2 bases, with 6 bases between the two germline ends. CDR1 is SNHLY and CDR2 is FYNNEI in the germline V gene. The CDR3 sequence is 14 residues long. The CDR3 region has the DNA TGTGCCAGCAGTGAAGCCAGGGACACAGATACGCAGTATTTT. Translating gives CASSEARDTDTQYF.

The V and J genes are TRBV30 and TRBJ1-1; D remains unclear. Germline CDR1 is GTSNPN and CDR2 is SVGIG (reference sequence). V gave up 1 base and J gave up 7 bases, with 7 bases separating them. The CDR3 extends over 11 amino acids. As DNA, the CDR3 is TGTGCCTGGAGTGACCTCAGTGAAGCTTTCTTT. The encoded protein is CAWSDLSEAFF.

This clone was observed a single time. The chain is built from TRBV6-5 and TRBJ2-5; D perhaps matches TRBD1 (5 bases). The V end was cut by 8 bases, the J end by 4 bases, with 11 bases between. The CDR3 has 12 amino acids. The germline gives CDR1 MNHEY, CDR2 SVGAGI. CDR3: CASVWGGETQYF. CDR3 DNA: TGTGCCAGCGTTTGGGGCGGAGAGACCCAGTACTTC.

This chain links TRBV10-2 with TRBJ1-5, with D possibly matching TRBD1 (5 bases). The CDR3 covers 15 residues. Germline values: CDR1 WSHSY, CDR2 SAAADI. V gave up 0 bases and J gave up 9 bases, with 15 bases separating them. DNA for the CDR3: TGCGCCAGCAGTGAGTCGGGGGGTTTAGCGCCGCCCCAGCATTTT. Its translation: CASSESGGLAPPQHF.

The rearrangement links TRBV15 to TRBJ1-5; no firm D call. The germline V and J ends were trimmed by 3 bases and 1 base, with 10 bases remaining between them. Looked up from germline, CDR1 is LNHNV and CDR2 is YYDKDF (reference sequence). CDR3 length: 15 amino acids. The CDR3 reads CATSSPGESNQPQHF. The CDR3 DNA reads as TGTGCCACCAGCAGCCCAGGTGAGAGCAATCAGCCCCAGCATTTT.

The chain links TRBV25-1 to TRBJ1-1; 8 nucleotides match TRBD1. There are 15 residues in the CDR3. V shed 4 bases, J shed 0 bases, and the junction held 4 bases outside the gene matches. Germline V gives CDR1 MGHDK, CDR2 SYGVNS. CDR3 in DNA: TGTGCCAGCAGTGTACTACAGGGGGTGAACACTGAAGCTTTCTTT. Translated: CASSVLQGVNTEAFF.

V usage is TRBV19 and J usage is TRBJ2-5; tentatively, D is TRBD1 or TRBD2 (5 bases each). V was clipped by 3 bases and J by 1 base, with 12 bases between them. CDR3 length: 15 amino acids. Germline loops: CDR1 LNHDA, CDR2 SQIVND (reference sequence). The CDR3 nucleotides read TGTGCCAGTAGTATTCCCGGGGACGGCCAAGAGACCCAGTACTTC. Its protein product is CASSIPGDGQETQYF. The full variable domain, with the rest looked up from reference TRBV19 and TRBJ2-5, is DGGITQSPKYLFRKEGQNVTLSCEQNLNHDAMYWYRQDPGQGLRLIYYSQIVNDFQKGDIAEGYSVSREKKESFPLTVTSAQKNPTAFYLCASSIPGDGQETQYFGPGTRLLVL.

The chain recombines TRBV6-5 with TRBJ1-5; TRBD1 matches 8 bases. This CDR3 region has 15 residues. J gave up 2 bases and V 7 bases, and 7 bases lay outside the gene matches. In germline, CDR1 is MNHEY, CDR2 SVGAGI. This CDR3 is CASTLATGGNQPQHF. As DNA, the CDR3 is TGTGCCAGCACCCTGGCGACAGGGGGCAATCAGCCCCAGCATTTT.